This TCR beta chain was observed in a study of OX40 agonist ivuxolimab in advanced cancers. Sequenced by immunoSEQ multiplex PCR; TCRdb stores in-frame clones only, minus some. The table includes 75,000 to 95,000 clones, 90% to 95% detected once. V shed 4 bases and J 3 bases; nucleotides not matched to a gene: 9. The CDR3 is 15 amino acids. Germline assignment: CDR1 SGHNT and CDR2 YYREEE (reference sequence). This clone was seen once. This clonotype was sampled from an adult with an advanced solid tumor such as melanoma, head and neck, liver or kidney cancer. The material was CD4+ or CD8+ T cells sorted from blood, obtained in a trial of the OX40 agonist ivuxolimab. The V gene is TRBV5-4, the J gene TRBJ2-7; 8 positions agree with TRBD2. The chain's CDR3 is CASSEQGSGNYEQYF. The CDR3 nucleotides are TGTGCCAGCAGCGAGCAGGGTAGCGGGAACTACGAGCAGTACTTC. Looking up the rest from reference TRBV5-4 and TRBJ2-7 gives the full variable domain: ETGVTQSPTHLIKTRGQQVTLRCSSQSGHNTVSWYQQALGQGPQFIFQYYREEENGRGNFPPRFSGLQFPNYSSELNVNALELDDSALYLCASSEQGSGNYEQYFGPGTRLTVT.